This T cell receptor (beta chain) was obtained from a study of T-cell reconstitution after alpha-beta-depleted transplantation in children. Molecular barcoding with unique molecular identifiers was used for the TCRbeta library. TCRdb recomputed calls from the PCR reads with MiXCR, one row per CDR3 protein. The sample includes around 440,000 distinct CDR3 sequences, about 10% seen only once; the top ten take around 2%. This clonotype has at least ten counts. This CDR3 is built from 13 residues. Deletions cut 2 bases from V and 4 bases from J, with 8 bases between. Germline-derived CDR1 and CDR2 are LNHDA and SQIVND (reference sequence).

The clonotype comes from a child aged 2 to 15 with inherited bone marrow failure, due to receive a stem cell transplant. The chain employs TRBV19 and TRBJ1-1; no definite D call. This specimen consisted of PBMCs, obtained before TCRalphabeta/CD19-depleted stem cell transplant. In DNA form, the CDR3 reads TGTGCCAGTAGTATATATGGAGGCACTGAAGCTTTCTTT. The encoded protein is CASSIYGGTEAFF. Drawing the rest from reference TRBV19 and TRBJ1-1, the complete variable domain is DGGITQSPKYLFRKEGQNVTLSCEQNLNHDAMYWYRQDPGQGLRLIYYSQIVNDFQKGDIAEGYSVSREKKESFPLTVTSAQKNPTAFYLCASSIYGGTEAFFGQGTRLTVV.